This TCR beta chain originates from a study of cytomegalovirus exposure and HLA in healthy donors. Study-wide results and limits: V segments that were indistinguishable, TRBV6-2 and TRBV6-3 among them, were omitted from analysis.

In the case of this clone: Antigen specificity is unknown.

13 Jbeta primers and 60 Vbeta primers were used for the PCR. Assay: immunoSEQ multiplex PCR; the TCRdb copy retains only in-frame clones and omits some. The sample holds fewer than 70,000 clones; around 73% are singletons and the top ten take 5.4%. Trimming left V 4 bases short and J 8 bases short, with 15 bases between. The CDR3 runs to 14 residues. From germline, CDR1 is SGHRS and CDR2 YFSETQ. The clonotype comes from a man between 50 and 59 years old in good health and CMV-seronegative. The rearrangement links TRBV5-1 to TRBJ1-4; D not resolved. Sequenced sample: PBMCs. CDR3 sequence (DNA): TGCGCCAGCAGCCAAGGACGGGAGGGAGAAAAACTGTTTTTT. Its protein is CASSQGREGEKLFF. Full variable domain (missing parts from reference TRBV5-1 and TRBJ1-4): KAGVTQTPRYLIKTRGQQVTLSCSPISGHRSVSWYQQTPGQGLQFLFEYFSETQRNKGNFPGRFSGRQFSNSRSEMNVSTLELGDSALYLCASSQGREGEKLFFGSGTQLSVL.